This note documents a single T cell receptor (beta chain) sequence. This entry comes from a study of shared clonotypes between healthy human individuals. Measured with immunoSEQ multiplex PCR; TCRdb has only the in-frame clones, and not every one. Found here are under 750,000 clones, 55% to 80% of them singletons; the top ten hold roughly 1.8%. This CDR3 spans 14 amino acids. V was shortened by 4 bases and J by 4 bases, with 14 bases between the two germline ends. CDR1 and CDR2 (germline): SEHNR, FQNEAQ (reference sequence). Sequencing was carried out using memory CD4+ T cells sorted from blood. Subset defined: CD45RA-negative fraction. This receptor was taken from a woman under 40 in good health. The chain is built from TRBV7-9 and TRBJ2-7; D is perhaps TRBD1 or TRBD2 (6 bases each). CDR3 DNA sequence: TGTGCCAGCAGCTCGACAGGCGGGGATTACGAGCAGTACTTC. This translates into CASSSTGGDYEQYF.